The T cell receptor beta chain described here comes from a study of Ad26.COV2.S vaccination and SARS-CoV-2 variants. The germline V gene has CDR1 SGDLS and CDR2 YYNGEE. V lost 2 bases and J lost 2, with 14 bases in between. There are 15 residues in the CDR3. This sample's treatment: 15 to 20 received Ad26.COV2.S at low or high dose, single or two shots; 5 received placebo; per-sample allocation not given. Day 63 after the first vaccine or placebo injection was the time point for sampling. This clone was detected only a few times. The assay was immunoSEQ multiplex PCR, and TCRdb's table has in-frame clones only and misses some. The sample lists about 350,000 clones, 88% occurring once.

The receptor was derived from a person between 18 and 59 years old who received the Ad26.COV2.S COVID-19 vaccine or a placebo. This specimen was peripheral blood, taken in a trial of Ad26.COV2.S vaccine versus placebo. This chain links TRBV9 with TRBJ2-7, with D perhaps matching TRBD2 (7 bases). The CDR3: CASSVGGGSTYEQYF. As DNA, the CDR3 is TGTGCCAGCAGCGTCGGCGGGGGCTCCACCTACGAGCAGTACTTC.